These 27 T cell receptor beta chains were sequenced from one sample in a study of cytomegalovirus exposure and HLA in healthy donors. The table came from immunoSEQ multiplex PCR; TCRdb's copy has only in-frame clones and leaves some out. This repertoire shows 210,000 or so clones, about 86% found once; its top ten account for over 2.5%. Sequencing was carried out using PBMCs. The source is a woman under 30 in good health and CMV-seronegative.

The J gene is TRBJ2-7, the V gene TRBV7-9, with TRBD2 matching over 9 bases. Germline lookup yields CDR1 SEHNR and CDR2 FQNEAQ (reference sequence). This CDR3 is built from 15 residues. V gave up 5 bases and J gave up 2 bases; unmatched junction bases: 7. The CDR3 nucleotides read TGTGCCAGCAGCCCGGGGACTAGCCCTACCTACGAGCAGTACTTC. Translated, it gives CASSPGTSPTYEQYF.

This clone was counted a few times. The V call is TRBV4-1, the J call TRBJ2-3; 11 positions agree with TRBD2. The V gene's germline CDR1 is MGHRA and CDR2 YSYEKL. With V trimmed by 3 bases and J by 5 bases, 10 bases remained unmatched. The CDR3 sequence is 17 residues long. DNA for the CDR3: TGCGCCAGCAGCCACACAAAAGGACTAGCGGGTGAAGATACGCAGTATTTT. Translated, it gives CASSHTKGLAGEDTQYF.

This CDR3 is CASSYSSGRRTKRAQYF. CDR3 DNA sequence: TGTGCCAGCAGCTATTCTAGCGGGAGGAGAACCAAGAGGGCCCAGTACTTC. The rearrangement uses TRBV2 and TRBJ2-5, with TRBD2 matching 11 bases. Germline values: CDR1 SNHLY, CDR2 FYNNEI. Germline trimming cut 6 bases from V and 9 bases from J; bases unmatched to any gene: 18. The CDR3 loop spans 17 amino acids.

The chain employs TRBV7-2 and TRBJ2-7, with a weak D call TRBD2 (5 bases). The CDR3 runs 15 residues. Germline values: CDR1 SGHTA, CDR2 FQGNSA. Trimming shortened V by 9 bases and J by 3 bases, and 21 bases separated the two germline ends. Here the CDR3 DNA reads TGTGCCAGTTCCGTCGTCGCTAGCCCTAACTACGAGCAGTACTTC. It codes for CASSVVASPNYEQYF.

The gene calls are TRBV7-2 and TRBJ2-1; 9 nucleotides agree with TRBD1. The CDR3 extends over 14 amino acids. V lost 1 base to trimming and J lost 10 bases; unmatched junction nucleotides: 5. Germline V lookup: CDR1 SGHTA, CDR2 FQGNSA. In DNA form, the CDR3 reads TGTGCCAGCAGCTTAGACAGGGGGCAAGGGGAGCAGTTCTTC. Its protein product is CASSLDRGQGEQFF.

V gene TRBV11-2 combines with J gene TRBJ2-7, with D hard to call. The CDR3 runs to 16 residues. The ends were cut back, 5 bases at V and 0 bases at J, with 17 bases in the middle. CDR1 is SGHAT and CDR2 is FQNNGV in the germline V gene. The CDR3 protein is CASSPWLESSSYEQYF. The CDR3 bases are TGTGCCAGCAGCCCCTGGTTAGAGAGTAGCTCCTACGAGCAGTACTTC. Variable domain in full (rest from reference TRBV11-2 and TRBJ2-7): EAGVAQSPRYKIIEKRQSVAFWCNPISGHATLYWYQQILGQGPKLLIQFQNNGVVDDSQLPKDRFSAERLKGVDSTLKIQPAKLEDSAVYLCASSPWLESSSYEQYFGPGTRLTVT.

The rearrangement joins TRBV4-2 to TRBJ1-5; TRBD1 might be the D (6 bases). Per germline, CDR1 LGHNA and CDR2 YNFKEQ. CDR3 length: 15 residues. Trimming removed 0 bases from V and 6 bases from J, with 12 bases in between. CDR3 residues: CASSQDGNRVQPQHF. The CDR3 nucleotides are TGTGCCAGCAGCCAAGATGGGAACAGGGTTCAGCCCCAGCATTTT.

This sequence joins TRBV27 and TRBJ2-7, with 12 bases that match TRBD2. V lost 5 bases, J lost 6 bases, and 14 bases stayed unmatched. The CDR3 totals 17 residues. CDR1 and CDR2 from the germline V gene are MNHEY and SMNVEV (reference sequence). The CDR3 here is CASSPPQTSGRIREQYF. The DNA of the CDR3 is TGTGCCAGCAGTCCCCCCCAGACTAGCGGGAGAATCCGCGAGCAGTACTTC.

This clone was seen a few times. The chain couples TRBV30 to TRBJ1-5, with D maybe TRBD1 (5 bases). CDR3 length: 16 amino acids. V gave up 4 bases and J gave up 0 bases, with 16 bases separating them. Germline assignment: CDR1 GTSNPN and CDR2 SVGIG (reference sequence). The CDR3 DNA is TGTGCCTGGACCCGGGCAGGGCCTTATAGCAATCAGCCCCAGCATTTT. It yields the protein CAWTRAGPYSNQPQHF. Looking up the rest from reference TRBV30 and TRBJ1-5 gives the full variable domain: SQTIHQWPATLVQPVGSPLSLECTVEGTSNPNLYWYRQAAGRGLQLLFYSVGIGQISSEVPQNLSASRPQDRQFILSSKKLLLSDSGFYLCAWTRAGPYSNQPQHFGDGTRLSIL.

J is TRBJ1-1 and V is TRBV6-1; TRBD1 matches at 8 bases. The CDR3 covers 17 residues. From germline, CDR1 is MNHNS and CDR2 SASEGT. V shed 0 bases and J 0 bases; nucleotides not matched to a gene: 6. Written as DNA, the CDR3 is TGTGCCAGCAGTGAAGCCAGGGGGCCCCTAATGAACACTGAAGCTTTCTTT. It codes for CASSEARGPLMNTEAFF.

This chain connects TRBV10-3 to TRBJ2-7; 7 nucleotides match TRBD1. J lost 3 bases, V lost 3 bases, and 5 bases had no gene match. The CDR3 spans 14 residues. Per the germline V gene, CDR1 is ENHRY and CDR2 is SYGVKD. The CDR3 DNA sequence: TGTGCCATCAGTGACATAGGGGGCCACTACGAGCAGTACTTC. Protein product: CAISDIGGHYEQYF.

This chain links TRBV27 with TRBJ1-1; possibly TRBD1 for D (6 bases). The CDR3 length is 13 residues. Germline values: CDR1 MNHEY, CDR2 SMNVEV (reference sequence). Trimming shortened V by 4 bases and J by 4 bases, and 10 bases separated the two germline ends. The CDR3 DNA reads TGTGCCAGCAGTTCTACAGGGAGCACTGAAGCTTTCTTT. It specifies CASSSTGSTEAFF.

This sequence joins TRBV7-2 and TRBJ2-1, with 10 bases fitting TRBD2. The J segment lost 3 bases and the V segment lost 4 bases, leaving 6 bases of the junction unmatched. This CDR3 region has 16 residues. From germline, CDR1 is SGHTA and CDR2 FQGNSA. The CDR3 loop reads CASSYSGTSVYNEQFF. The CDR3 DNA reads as TGTGCCAGCAGCTACTCCGGGACTAGCGTCTACAATGAGCAGTTCTTC.

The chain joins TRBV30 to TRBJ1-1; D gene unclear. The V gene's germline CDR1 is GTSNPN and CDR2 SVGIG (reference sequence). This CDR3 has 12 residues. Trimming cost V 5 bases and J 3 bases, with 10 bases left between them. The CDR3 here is CAWQPRDTEAFF. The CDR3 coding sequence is TGTGCCTGGCAACCTCGGGACACTGAAGCTTTCTTT. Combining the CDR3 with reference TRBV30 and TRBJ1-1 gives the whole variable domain SQTIHQWPATLVQPVGSPLSLECTVEGTSNPNLYWYRQAAGRGLQLLFYSVGIGQISSEVPQNLSASRPQDRQFILSSKKLLLSDSGFYLCAWQPRDTEAFFGQGTRLTVV.

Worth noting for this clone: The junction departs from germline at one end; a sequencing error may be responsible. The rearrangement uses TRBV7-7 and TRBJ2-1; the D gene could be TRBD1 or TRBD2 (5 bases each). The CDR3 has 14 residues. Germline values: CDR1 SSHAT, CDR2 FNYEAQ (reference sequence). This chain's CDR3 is CASSLGGRGNEQFF. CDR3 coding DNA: TGTGCTAGCAGCTTAGGAGGTAGGGGCAATGAGCAGTTCTTC.

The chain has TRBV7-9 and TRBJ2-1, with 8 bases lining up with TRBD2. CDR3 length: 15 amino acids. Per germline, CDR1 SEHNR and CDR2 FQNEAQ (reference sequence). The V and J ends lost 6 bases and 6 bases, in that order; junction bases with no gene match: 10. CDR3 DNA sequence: TGTGCCAGCAGTCCGGGACCGGGAGGGGGCAATGAGCAGTTCTTC. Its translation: CASSPGPGGGNEQFF. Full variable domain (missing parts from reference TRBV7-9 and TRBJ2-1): DTGVSQNPRHKITKRGQNVTFRCDPISEHNRLYWYRQTLGQGPEFLTYFQNEAQLEKSRLLSDRFSAERPKGSFSTLEIQRTEQGDSAMYLCASSPGPGGGNEQFFGPGTRLTVL.

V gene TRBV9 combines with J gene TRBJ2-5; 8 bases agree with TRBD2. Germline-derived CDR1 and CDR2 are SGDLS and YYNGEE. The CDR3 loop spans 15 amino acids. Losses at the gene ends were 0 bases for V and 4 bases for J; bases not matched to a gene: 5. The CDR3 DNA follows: TGTGCCAGCAGCGTAGGAGAGCGGGAGAGAGAGACCCAGTACTTC. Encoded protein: CASSVGERERETQYF.

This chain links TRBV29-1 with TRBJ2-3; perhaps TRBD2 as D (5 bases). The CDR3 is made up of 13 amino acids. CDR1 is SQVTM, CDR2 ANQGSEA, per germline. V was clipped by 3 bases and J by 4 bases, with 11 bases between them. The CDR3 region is CSVEASWADTQYF. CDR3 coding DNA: TGCAGCGTTGAGGCTAGCTGGGCAGATACGCAGTATTTT.

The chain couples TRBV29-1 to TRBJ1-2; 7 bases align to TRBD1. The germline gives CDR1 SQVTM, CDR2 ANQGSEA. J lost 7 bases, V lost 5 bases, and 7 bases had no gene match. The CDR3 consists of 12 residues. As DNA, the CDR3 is TGCAGCGTTACCCCCGACAGGGTTGGCTACACCTTC. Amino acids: CSVTPDRVGYTF. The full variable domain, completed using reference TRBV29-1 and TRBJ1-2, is SAVISQKPSRDICQRGTSLTIQCQVDSQVTMMFWYRQQPGQSLTLIATANQGSEATYESGFVIDKFPISRPNLTFSTLTVSNMSPEDSSIYLCSVTPDRVGYTFGSGTRLTVV.

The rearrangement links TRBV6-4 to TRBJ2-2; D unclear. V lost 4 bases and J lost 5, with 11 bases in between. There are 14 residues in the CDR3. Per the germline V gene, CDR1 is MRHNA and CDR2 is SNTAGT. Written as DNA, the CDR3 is TGTGCCAGCAGTGCCCACGGAGAAACCGGGGAGCTGTTTTTT. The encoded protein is CASSAHGETGELFF.

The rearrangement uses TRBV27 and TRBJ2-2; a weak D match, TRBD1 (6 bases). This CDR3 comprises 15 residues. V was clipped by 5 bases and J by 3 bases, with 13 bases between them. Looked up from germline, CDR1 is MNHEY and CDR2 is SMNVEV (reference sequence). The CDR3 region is CASSPQGLYTGELFF. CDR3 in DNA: TGTGCCAGCAGTCCGCAGGGGTTGTACACCGGGGAGCTGTTTTTT.

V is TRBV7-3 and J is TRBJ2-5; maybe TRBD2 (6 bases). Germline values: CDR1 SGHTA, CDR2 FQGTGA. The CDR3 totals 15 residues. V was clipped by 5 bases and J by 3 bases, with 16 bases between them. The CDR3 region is CASSLPGEKKETQYF. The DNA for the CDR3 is TGTGCCAGCAGCCTGCCGGGGGAAAAAAAAGAGACCCAGTACTTC.

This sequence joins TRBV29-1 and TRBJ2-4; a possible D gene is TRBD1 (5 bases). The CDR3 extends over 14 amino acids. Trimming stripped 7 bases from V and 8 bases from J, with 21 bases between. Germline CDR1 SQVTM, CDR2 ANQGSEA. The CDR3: CSALPSGNSDIQYF. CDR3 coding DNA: TGCAGCGCACTACCCTCAGGGAATTCGGACATTCAGTACTTC.

CDR3 bases: TGCGCCAGCGCTGGGGGCCCTTTTTTTAGCTCCTACAATGAGCAGTTCTTC. It encodes CASAGGPFFSSYNEQFF. This sequence joins TRBV5-1 and TRBJ2-1; possibly TRBD1 for D (6 bases). The CDR3 consists of 17 residues. Trimming stripped 7 bases from V and 0 bases from J, with 20 bases between. Germline V gene sequence: CDR1 SGHRS, CDR2 YFSETQ. Drawing the rest from reference TRBV5-1 and TRBJ2-1, the complete variable domain is KAGVTQTPRYLIKTRGQQVTLSCSPISGHRSVSWYQQTPGQGLQFLFEYFSETQRNKGNFPGRFSGRQFSNSRSEMNVSTLELGDSALYLCASAGGPFFSSYNEQFFGPGTRLTVL.

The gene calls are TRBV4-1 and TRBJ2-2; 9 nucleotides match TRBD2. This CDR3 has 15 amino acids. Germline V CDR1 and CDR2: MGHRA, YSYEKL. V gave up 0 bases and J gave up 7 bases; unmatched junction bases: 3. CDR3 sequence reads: CASSQDSGRGGELFF. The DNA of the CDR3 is TGCGCCAGCAGCCAAGATAGCGGGAGAGGCGGGGAGCTGTTTTTT.

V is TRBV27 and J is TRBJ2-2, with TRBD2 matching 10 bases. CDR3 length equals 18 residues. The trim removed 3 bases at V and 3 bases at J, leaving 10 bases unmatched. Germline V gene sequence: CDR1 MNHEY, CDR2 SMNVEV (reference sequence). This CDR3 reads CASSFRASGRWDTGELFF. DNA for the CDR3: TGTGCCAGCAGTTTTAGGGCTAGCGGGAGATGGGACACCGGGGAGCTGTTTTTT.

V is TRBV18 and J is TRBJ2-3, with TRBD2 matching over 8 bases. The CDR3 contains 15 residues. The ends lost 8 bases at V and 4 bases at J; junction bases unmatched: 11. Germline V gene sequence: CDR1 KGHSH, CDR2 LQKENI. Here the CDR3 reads CASQDLSGSADTQYF. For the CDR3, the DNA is TGTGCCAGCCAAGACTTGAGCGGGAGTGCAGATACGCAGTATTTT.